The rows below give T cell receptor beta chains drawn from one sample of a study of cytomegalovirus exposure and HLA in healthy donors. Clones were read by immunoSEQ multiplex PCR, and TCRdb kept only the in-frame ones, dropping some. The sample includes about 160,000 clones, around three quarters of them seen just once. Sequencing was carried out using PBMCs. Source of these receptors: a man between 40 and 49 years old in good health and CMV-seronegative. CDR3s include the opening cysteine and the closing phenylalanine or tryptophan. Size values are once, few and many counts, or a class for expanded clones, and some rows have none.

cdr3_aa	j_call	v_call	clone_size
CASSVHGDQPQHF	TRBJ1-5	TRBV9	few
CASSSLGYGNTIYF	TRBJ1-3	TRBV28	NA
CASSLARGLQHF	TRBJ1-5	TRBV7-9	few
CASSLEARSTDTQYF	TRBJ2-3	TRBV5-6	few
CASTTERGMTDTQYF	TRBJ2-3	TRBV5-5	NA
CASSARTGSNYGYTF	TRBJ1-2	TRBV2	few
CASSLGAWTGAETQYF	TRBJ2-5	TRBV27	NA
CASSFKQGGPYEQYF	NA	TRBV27	NA
CASSELGGQAGQPQHF	TRBJ1-5	TRBV2	NA
CAWSVGDWGGEQYF	TRBJ2-7	TRBV30	NA
CASSLGQAGYRNTGELFF	TRBJ2-2	TRBV5-1	NA
CASSAGTVPRWDGYTF	TRBJ1-2	TRBV10-1	NA
CASSYPGLASDEQFF	TRBJ2-1	TRBV19	NA
CASPKVAASDPYEQYF	TRBJ2-7	TRBV21-1	NA
CASTAIGTDNEQFF	TRBJ2-1	TRBV2	few